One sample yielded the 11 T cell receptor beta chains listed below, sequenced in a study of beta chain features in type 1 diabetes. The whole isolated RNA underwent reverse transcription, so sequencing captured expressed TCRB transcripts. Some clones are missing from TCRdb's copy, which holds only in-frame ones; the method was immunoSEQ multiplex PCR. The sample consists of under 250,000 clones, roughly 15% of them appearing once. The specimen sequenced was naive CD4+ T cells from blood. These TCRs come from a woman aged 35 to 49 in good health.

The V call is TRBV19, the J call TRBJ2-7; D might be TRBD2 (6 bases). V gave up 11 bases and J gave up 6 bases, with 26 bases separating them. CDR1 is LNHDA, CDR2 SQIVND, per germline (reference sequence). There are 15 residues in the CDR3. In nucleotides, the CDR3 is TGTGCCGTTGCGTCAATCGAGACGGGAGCTGGCGAGCAGTACTTC. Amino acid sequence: CAVASIETGAGEQYF.

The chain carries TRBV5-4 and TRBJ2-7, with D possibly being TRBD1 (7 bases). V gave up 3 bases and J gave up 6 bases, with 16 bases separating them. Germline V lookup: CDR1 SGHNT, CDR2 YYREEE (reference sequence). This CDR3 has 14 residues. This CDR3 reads CASSSGGSSSEQYF. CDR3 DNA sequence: TGTGCCAGCAGCTCAGGGGGGTCCTCTTCCGAGCAGTACTTC.

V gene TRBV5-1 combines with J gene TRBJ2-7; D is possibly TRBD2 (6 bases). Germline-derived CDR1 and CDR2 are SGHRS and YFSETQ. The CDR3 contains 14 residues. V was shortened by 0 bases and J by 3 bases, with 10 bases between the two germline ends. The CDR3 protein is CASSLVVADYEQYF. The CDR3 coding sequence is TGCGCCAGCAGCTTGGTCGTAGCGGACTACGAGCAGTACTTC.

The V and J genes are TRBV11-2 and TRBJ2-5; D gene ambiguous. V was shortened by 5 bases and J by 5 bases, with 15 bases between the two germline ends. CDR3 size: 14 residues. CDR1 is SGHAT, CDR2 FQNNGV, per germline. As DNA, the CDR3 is TGTGCCAGCAGCGAATCCTTGGCCTTGGAGACCCAGTACTTC. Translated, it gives CASSESLALETQYF.

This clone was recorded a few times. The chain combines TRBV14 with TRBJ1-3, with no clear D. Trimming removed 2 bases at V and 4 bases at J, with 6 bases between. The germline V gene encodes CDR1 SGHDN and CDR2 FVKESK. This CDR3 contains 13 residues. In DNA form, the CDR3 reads TGTGCCAGCAGCCAACTTTCCGGAAACACCATATATTTT. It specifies CASSQLSGNTIYF.

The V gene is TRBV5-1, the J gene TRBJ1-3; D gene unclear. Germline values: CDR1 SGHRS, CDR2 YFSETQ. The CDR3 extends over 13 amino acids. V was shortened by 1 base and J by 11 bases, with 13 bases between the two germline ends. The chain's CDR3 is CASSLSDSNPIYF. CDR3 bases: TGCGCCAGCAGCTTGTCTGACTCGAACCCCATATATTTT.

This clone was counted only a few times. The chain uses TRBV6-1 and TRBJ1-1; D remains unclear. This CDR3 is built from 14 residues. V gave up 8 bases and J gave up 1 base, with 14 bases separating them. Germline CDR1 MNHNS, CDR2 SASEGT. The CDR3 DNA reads TGTGCCAGCGCCCCCAGGCAGAGGAACACTGAAGCTTTCTTT. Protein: CASAPRQRNTEAFF.

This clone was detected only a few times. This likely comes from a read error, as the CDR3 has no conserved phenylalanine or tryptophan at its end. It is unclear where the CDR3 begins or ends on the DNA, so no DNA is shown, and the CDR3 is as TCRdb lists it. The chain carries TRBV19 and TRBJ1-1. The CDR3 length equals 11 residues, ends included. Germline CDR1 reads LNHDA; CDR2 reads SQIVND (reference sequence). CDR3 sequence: CASSIGGGTVL.

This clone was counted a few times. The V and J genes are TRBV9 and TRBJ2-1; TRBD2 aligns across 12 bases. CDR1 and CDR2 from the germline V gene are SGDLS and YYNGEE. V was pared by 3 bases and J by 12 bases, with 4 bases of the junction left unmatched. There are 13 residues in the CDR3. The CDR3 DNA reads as TGTGCCAGCAGCGCAAGACTAGCGGGGGTGCAGTTCTTC. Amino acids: CASSARLAGVQFF.

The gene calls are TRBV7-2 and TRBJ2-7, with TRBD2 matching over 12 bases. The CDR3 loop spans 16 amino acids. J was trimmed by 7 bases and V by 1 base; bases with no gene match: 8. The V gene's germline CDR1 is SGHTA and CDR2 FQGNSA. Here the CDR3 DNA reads TGTGCCAGCAGCTTAGGTACTAGCGGGGGGCCGGGGGAGCAGTACTTC. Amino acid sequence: CASSLGTSGGPGEQYF.

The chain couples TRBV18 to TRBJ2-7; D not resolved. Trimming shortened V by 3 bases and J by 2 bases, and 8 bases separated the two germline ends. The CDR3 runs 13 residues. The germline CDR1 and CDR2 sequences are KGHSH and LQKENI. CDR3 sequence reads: CASSPQSTYEQYF. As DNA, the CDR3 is TGTGCCAGCTCACCCCAATCTACCTACGAGCAGTACTTC.